These 14 T cell receptor beta chains originate from one sample sequenced in a study of T cells after yellow fever vaccination. TCRdb re-derived calls from the 5' RACE reads in MiXCR, one entry per CDR3 protein. The top ten hold 11% to 15% of the sample, which has hundreds of thousands of distinct CDR3 sequences, around an eighth seen once. The material was PBMCs, obtained on the day of the yellow fever booster vaccination. All receptors come from a man aged 30 to 45 who received the YFV17D yellow fever vaccine.

This clonotype was found a few times. The rearrangement uses TRBV20-1 and TRBJ1-2; no definite D call. CDR1 and CDR2 (germline): DFQATT, SNEGSKA (reference sequence). V was trimmed by 6 bases and J by 0 bases, leaving 11 bases between them. The CDR3 contains 13 residues. Written as DNA, the CDR3 is TGCAGTGCCGAGAGTCGGGCTAACTATGGCTACACCTTC. Its protein product is CSAESRANYGYTF.

This clonotype occurred a few times. The rearrangement links TRBV24-1 to TRBJ2-2; TRBD1 matches 8 bases. The CDR3 is 15 amino acids. Germline V CDR1 and CDR2: KGHDR, SFDVKD. Trimming removed 4 bases from V and 1 base from J; junction bases left unmatched: 1. The CDR3 here is CATSEGQVNTGELFF. The CDR3 coding sequence is TGTGCCACCAGTGAGGGACAGGTGAACACCGGGGAGCTGTTTTTT.

As for this clonotype: This sequence may be a read error, since a much larger clone differs from it by one base. This chain links TRBV28 with TRBJ2-2; 7 nucleotides match TRBD1. The CDR3 has 15 residues. The germline gives CDR1 MDHEN, CDR2 SYDVKM. This CDR3 reads CASSLGQRVSGELIF. CDR3 coding DNA: TGTGCCAGCAGTTTGGGACAGCGAGTATCCGGGGAGCTGATTTTT. Full variable domain (outside the CDR3, taken from reference TRBV28 and TRBJ2-2): DVKVTQSSRYLVKRTGEKVFLECVQDMDHENMFWYRQDPGLGLRLIYFSYDVKMKEKGDIPEGYSVSREKKERFSLILESASTNQTSMYLCASSLGQRVSGELIFGEGSRLTVL.

This clonotype was counted between two and nine times. The chain combines TRBV10-1 with TRBJ2-1, with D possibly called TRBD1 or TRBD2 (5 bases each). V was shortened by 4 bases and J by 5 bases, with 12 bases between the two germline ends. CDR1 and CDR2 from the germline V gene are WNHNN and SYGVQD (reference sequence). The CDR3 is 14 residues long. DNA of the CDR3: TGCGCCAGCAGTGGCCCGGGACGAAACAATGAGCAGTTCTTC. The encoded protein is CASSGPGRNNEQFF.

This CDR3 reads CASSYRRTGPGEQYF. CDR3 DNA: TGTGCCAGCAGTTACAGGAGGACAGGACCAGGCGAGCAGTACTTC. The chain is built from TRBV6-5 and TRBJ2-7; 7 nucleotides match TRBD1. After removal of 2 bases from V and 6 bases from J, the junction contained 10 bases not matched to a gene. Per the germline V gene, CDR1 is MNHEY and CDR2 is SVGAGI. The CDR3 is 15 amino acids.

This clonotype appeared a few times. The gene calls are TRBV6-5 and TRBJ2-1, with 9 bases aligning to TRBD2. Unmatched junction bases numbered 7, after V lost 0 bases and J lost 10 bases. The V gene's germline CDR1 is MNHEY and CDR2 SVGAGI. The CDR3 length is 15 residues. Written as DNA, the CDR3 is TGTGCCAGCAGTTACTCGGCGGGAGGGCCGTTAGAGCAGTTCTTC. Residues: CASSYSAGGPLEQFF.

This clonotype was picked up a small number of times. This chain uses TRBV6-2 or TRBV6-3 with TRBJ2-1; 10 bases match TRBD2. The CDR3 totals 18 residues. Germline V gene data show CDR1 as MNHEY and CDR2 as SVGEGT. Trimming cost V 11 bases and J 7 bases; bases outside gene matches: 23. Here the CDR3 reads CAARAGTSEKLGKNEQFF. The CDR3 nucleotides are TGTGCCGCGAGGGCCGGGACTAGCGAAAAACTTGGGAAGAATGAGCAGTTCTTC.

This clonotype was counted only a few times. The CDR3 coding sequence is TGCGCCAGCAGCCGGGGAGCGGGTAGCTCTGGGGCCAACGTCCTGACTTTC. This codes for CASSRGAGSSGANVLTF. The chain carries TRBV4-3 and TRBJ2-6; tentatively, D is TRBD2 (6 bases). V was shortened by 4 bases and J by 0 bases, with 13 bases between the two germline ends. This CDR3 has 17 amino acids. The V gene's germline CDR1 is LGHNA and CDR2 YSLEER.

This sequence joins TRBV19 and TRBJ2-5; TRBD2 might be the D (5 bases). The V and J ends lost 3 bases and 5 bases respectively, with 19 bases between them. The CDR3 has 16 amino acids. In germline, CDR1 is LNHDA, CDR2 SQIVND (reference sequence). CDR3 sequence reads: CASSMTLTGIWETQYF. The CDR3 nucleotides read TGTGCCAGTAGTATGACGCTCACGGGGATTTGGGAGACCCAGTACTTC.

This chain joins TRBV28 and TRBJ1-4; weak D call: TRBD1 (5 bases). The germline gives CDR1 MDHEN, CDR2 SYDVKM. The CDR3 sequence is 13 residues long. The CDR3 nucleotides are TGTGCAGTCTTCCGGGGGAGCGGTGAAAAACTGTTTTTT. As protein: CAVFRGSGEKLFF.

The chain joins TRBV5-1 to TRBJ1-2, with TRBD1 identical over 7 bases. Germline lookup yields CDR1 SGHRS and CDR2 YFSETQ. The junction had 4 bases not matched to a gene; V was cut back by 4 bases and J by 1 base. This CDR3 has 14 amino acids. The CDR3 loop is CASSPWDSNYGYTF. The CDR3, as DNA: TGCGCCAGCAGCCCCTGGGACAGTAACTATGGCTACACCTTC.

The chain carries TRBV27 and TRBJ2-2, with 8 nucleotides matching TRBD1. After removal of 2 bases from V and 7 bases from J, the junction contained 9 bases not matched to a gene. Germline V lookup: CDR1 MNHEY, CDR2 SMNVEV (reference sequence). This CDR3 region has 16 residues. As DNA, the CDR3 is TGTGCCAGCAGTTTAAGCCGGACAGGGTCCCACGGGGAGCTGTTTTTT. This translates into CASSLSRTGSHGELFF.

This clonotype was counted a few times. V and J are TRBV5-1 and TRBJ2-5; D is uncertain. This CDR3 spans 14 amino acids. Germline assignment: CDR1 SGHRS and CDR2 YFSETQ. Trimming stripped 4 bases from V and 4 bases from J, with 14 bases between. As DNA, the CDR3 is TGCGCCAGCAGCCCGACCCAGCGCGGAGAGACCCAGTACTTC. Protein sequence: CASSPTQRGETQYF.

The chain couples TRBV4-2 to TRBJ1-3; no clear D gene. The length of the CDR3 is 15 residues. Germline values: CDR1 LGHNA, CDR2 YNFKEQ. Trimming took 0 bases from V and 0 from J, leaving 6 bases between them. This chain's CDR3 is CASSQDPDSGNTIYF. The CDR3 nucleotides read TGTGCCAGCAGCCAAGATCCGGACTCTGGAAACACCATATATTTT.